Here is one T cell receptor beta chain with its context. Its specificity is not known. This entry comes from a study of a mutant IDH1 vaccine in newly diagnosed glioma. Study-wide results and limits: Changes to the top peripheral T cell clonotypes appeared unrelated to pseudoprogression.

This table comes from immunoSEQ multiplex PCR, and its TCRdb copy is limited to in-frame clones, with some not included. The table shows 56,000 or so clones, with roughly 72% occurring only once. As to time point: week 47, end of study. In every dose of vaccine, 300 ug of mutant IDH1 20-mer peptide was given alongside topical imiquimod. Eight vaccinations were given in weeks 1, 3, 5, 7, 11, 15, 19 and 23. V was clipped by 3 bases and J by 4 bases, with 22 bases between them. Germline V gives CDR1 GTSNPN, CDR2 SVGIG (reference sequence). This CDR3 comprises 17 residues. This receptor was obtained from a middle-aged woman with glioma. Some clones in this sample may be carry-over from other donors' samples. The specimen comprised PBMCs, sampled from a glioma patient whose treatment included an IDH1 peptide vaccine. The chain combines TRBV30 with TRBJ1-5; possibly TRBD1 for D (5 bases). Here the CDR3 DNA reads TGTGCCTGGAGCGACGCGATGGGACTGTATCAGAATCAGCCCCAGCATTTT. This translates into CAWSDAMGLYQNQPQHF.